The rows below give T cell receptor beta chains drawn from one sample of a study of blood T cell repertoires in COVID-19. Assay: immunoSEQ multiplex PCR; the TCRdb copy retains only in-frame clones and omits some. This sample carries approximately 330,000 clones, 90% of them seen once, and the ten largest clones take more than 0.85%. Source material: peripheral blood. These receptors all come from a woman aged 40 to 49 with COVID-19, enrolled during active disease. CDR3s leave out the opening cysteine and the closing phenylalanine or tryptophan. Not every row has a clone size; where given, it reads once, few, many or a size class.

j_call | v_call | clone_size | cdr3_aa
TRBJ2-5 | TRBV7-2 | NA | ASSRGLGFGEETQY
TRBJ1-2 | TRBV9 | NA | ASVGQGIYGYT
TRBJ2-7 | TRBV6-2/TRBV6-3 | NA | ASSLQGGYGEQY
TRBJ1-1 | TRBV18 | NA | ASSRTTGANTEAF
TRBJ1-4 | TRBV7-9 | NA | ASSFATGRWSNEKLF
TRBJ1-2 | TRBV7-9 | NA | ASSPTKDYGYT
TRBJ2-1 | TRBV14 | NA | ASSRVTARYNEQF
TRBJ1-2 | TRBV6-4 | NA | ASSDSAGGLYGYT
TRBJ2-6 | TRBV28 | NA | ASSRTGTGPSGANVLT
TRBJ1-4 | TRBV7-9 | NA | ASSLVSGNPTNEKLF
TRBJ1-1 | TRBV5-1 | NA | ASSFPGMLEAF
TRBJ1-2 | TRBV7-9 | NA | ASSSSTGAASTNYGYT
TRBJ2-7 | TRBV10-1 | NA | ASSEGVYEQY
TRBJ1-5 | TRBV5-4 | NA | ASSLSGYNQPQH
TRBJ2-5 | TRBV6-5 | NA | ASSLQGRETQY
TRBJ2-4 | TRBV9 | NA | ASSYGTGDGKNIQY
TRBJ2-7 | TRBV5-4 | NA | ASSPRGLAGREQY
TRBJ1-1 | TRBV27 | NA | ASNPSWGGTEAF
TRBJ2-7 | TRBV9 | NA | ASSVEPIVSEQY
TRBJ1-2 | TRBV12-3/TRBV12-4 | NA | ASRYRGGYT
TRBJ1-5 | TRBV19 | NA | ASSLGQGPQH
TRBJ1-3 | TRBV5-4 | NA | ASSPGTSGNTIY
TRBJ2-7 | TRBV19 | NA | ASSNHLAGEYEQY
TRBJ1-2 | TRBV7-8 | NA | ASSYSGTADGYT
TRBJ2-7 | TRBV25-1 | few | ASSKGQGVNEQY
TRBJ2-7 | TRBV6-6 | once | ASTLAGISYEQY
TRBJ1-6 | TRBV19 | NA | ASSITPDRANSPLH
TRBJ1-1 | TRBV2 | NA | ASSGVEAPNTEAF
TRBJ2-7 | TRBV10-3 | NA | AMASRNEQY
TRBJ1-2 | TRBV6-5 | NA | ASSSTGGGYGYT
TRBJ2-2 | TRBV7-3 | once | ASSLIGRGAGELF
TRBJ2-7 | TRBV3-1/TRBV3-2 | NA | ASSPGAVRMGEQY
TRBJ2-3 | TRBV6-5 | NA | ASRGPGASTDTQY
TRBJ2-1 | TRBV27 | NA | ASRMASAGEQF